This T cell receptor (beta chain) was documented in a study of identical twins. Points from the study as a whole: Conclusions came from cross-sectional statistical analysis, not from following the same donors.

Points on this clonotype: Its antigen is not known.

V lost 8 bases and J 6 bases, leaving 17 bases between the germline ends. CDR1 is MNHEY, CDR2 SMNVEV, per germline (reference sequence). The CDR3 loop spans 14 amino acids. TCRdb analysed the 5' RACE reads with MiXCR anew, one entry per CDR3 protein. This table has 600,000 to 700,000 distinct CDR3 sequences, approximately 21% appearing once. These data also formed part of another study, on T cells expressing NK-cell markers.

The chain couples TRBV27 to TRBJ2-1, with D possibly TRBD2 on 5 matching bases. Sequencing was done on a sample of PBMCs. The sequence derives from a woman aged 18-30 years in good health. CDR3 coding DNA: TGTGCCAGCTGGCCTAGCCCCTTGCCCAATGAGCAGTTCTTC. Its protein product is CASWPSPLPNEQFF.